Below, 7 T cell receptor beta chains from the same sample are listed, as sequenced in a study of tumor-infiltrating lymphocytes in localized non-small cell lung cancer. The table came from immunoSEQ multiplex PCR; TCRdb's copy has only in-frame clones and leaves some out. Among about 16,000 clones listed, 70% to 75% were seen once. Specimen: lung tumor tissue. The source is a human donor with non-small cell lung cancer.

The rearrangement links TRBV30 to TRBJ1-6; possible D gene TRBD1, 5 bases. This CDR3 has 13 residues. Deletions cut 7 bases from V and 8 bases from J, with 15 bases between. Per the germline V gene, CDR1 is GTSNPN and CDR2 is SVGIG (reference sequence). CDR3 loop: CAYLTVGDSPLHF. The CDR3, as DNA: TGTGCCTACTTGACAGTGGGGGATTCACCCCTCCACTTT.

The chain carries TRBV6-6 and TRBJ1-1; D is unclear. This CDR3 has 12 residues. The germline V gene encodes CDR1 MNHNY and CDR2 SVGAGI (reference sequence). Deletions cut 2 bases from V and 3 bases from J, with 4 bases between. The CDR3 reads CASSYPYTEAFF. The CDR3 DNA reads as TGTGCCAGCAGTTACCCTTACACTGAAGCTTTCTTT.

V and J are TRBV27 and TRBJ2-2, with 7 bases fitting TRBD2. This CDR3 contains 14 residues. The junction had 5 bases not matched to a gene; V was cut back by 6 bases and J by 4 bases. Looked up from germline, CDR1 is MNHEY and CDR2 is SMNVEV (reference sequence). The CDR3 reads CASRGLAVTGELFF. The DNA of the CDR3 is TGTGCCAGCAGGGGCCTAGCGGTCACCGGGGAGCTGTTTTTT.

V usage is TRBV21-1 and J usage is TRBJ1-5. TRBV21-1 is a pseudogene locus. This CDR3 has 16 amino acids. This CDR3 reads CASSKEDGGFNQPQHF. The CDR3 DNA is TGTGCCAGCAGCAAAGAGGACGGGGGATTCAATCAGCCCCAGCATTTT.

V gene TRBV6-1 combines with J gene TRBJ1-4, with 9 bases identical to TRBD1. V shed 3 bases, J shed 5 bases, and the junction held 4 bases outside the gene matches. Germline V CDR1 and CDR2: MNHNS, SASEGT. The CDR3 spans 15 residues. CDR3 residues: CASSDRGTGNEKLFF. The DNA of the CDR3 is TGTGCCAGCAGTGATAGGGGGACAGGGAATGAAAAACTGTTTTTT.

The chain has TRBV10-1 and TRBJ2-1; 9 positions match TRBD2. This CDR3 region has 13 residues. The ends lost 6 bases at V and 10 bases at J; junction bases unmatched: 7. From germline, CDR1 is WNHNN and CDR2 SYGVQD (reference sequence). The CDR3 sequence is CASSPGLAGEQFF. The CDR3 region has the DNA TGCGCCAGCAGCCCGGGACTAGCCGGGGAGCAGTTCTTC.

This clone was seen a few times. The CDR3 DNA is TGTGCCAGTAAGACAGGGGGAACTGAAGCTTTCTTT. Residues: CASKTGGTEAFF. The rearrangement links TRBV27 to TRBJ1-1; 9 bases align to TRBD1. The CDR3 loop spans 12 amino acids. CDR1 is MNHEY and CDR2 is SMNVEV in the germline V gene (reference sequence). V lost 9 bases to trimming and J lost 5 bases; unmatched junction nucleotides: 4.